The 8 T cell receptor beta chains given below trace back to one sample, sequenced in a study of blood T cell repertoires in COVID-19. Assay: immunoSEQ multiplex PCR; the TCRdb copy retains only in-frame clones and omits some. The sample contains about 300,000 clones, around 84% of which appear only once. The sample was peripheral blood. Receptor source: a man in his 70s with acute or convalescent COVID-19.

This chain joins TRBV18 and TRBJ2-7; tentatively, D is TRBD2 (6 bases). The germline V gene encodes CDR1 KGHSH and CDR2 LQKENI. V lost 0 bases to trimming and J lost 7 bases, with 13 bases between them. The CDR3 spans 14 residues. The CDR3 DNA reads as TGTGCCAGCTCACCACCTTCGGCGGGACGGGAGCAGTACTTC. It is translated as CASSPPSAGREQYF.

This chain joins TRBV28 and TRBJ1-2; D is uncertain. From germline, CDR1 is MDHEN and CDR2 SYDVKM. Trimming removed 3 bases from V and 0 bases from J, with 11 bases in between. This CDR3 is built from 15 residues. The CDR3 DNA sequence: TGTGCCAGCAGTTTCGTATCCGTAGCTAACTATGGCTACACCTTC. Translated: CASSFVSVANYGYTF.

The chain joins TRBV3-1 (or the pseudogene TRBV3-2) to TRBJ2-7; TRBD2 matches at 9 bases. Losses at the gene ends were 0 bases for V and 0 bases for J; bases not matched to a gene: 3. The CDR3 is 16 amino acids. Germline CDR1 and CDR2: LGHDT and YNNKEL (reference sequence). CDR3 in DNA: TGTGCCAGCAGCCAAGATGCGACTAGCGGCTCCTACGAGCAGTACTTC. It codes for CASSQDATSGSYEQYF.

J is TRBJ2-2 and V is TRBV7-2; a weak D match, TRBD2 (6 bases). Deletions cut 5 bases from V and 4 bases from J, with 14 bases between. The CDR3 totals 15 residues. Germline-derived CDR1 and CDR2 are SGHTA and FQGNSA. The CDR3 region is CASSPGRGPTGELFF. DNA of the CDR3: TGTGCCAGCAGCCCGGGGCGGGGCCCCACCGGGGAGCTGTTTTTT.

The gene calls are TRBV5-1 and TRBJ1-2, with D possibly TRBD1 on 6 matching bases. CDR1 is SGHRS, CDR2 YFSETQ, per germline. V lost 0 bases, J lost 4 bases, and 10 bases lay in between. CDR3 length equals 14 residues. The CDR3 reads CASSLEGGAYGYTF. The CDR3 DNA follows: TGCGCCAGCAGCTTGGAAGGGGGGGCCTATGGCTACACCTTC.

This clone was counted once. The rearrangement links TRBV4-2 to TRBJ2-2; 7 nucleotides align to TRBD2. The ends lost 1 base at V and 4 bases at J; junction bases unmatched: 24. This CDR3 spans 22 amino acids. Germline V gene lookup returns CDR1 LGHNA and CDR2 YNFKEQ. CDR3 loop: CASSQASGGEGPMRVGTGELFF. Written as DNA, the CDR3 is TGTGCCAGCAGCCAAGCCTCGGGCGGGGAGGGTCCGATGAGGGTCGGCACCGGGGAGCTGTTTTTT.

This clone was detected a few times. V usage is TRBV30 and J usage is TRBJ1-6, with 10 positions matching TRBD1. Trimming took 1 base from V and 14 from J; bases not matched to a gene: 8. The CDR3 spans 14 residues. Per the germline V gene, CDR1 is GTSNPN and CDR2 is SVGIG (reference sequence). The CDR3 DNA sequence: TGTGCCTGGAGTGCCCGGGACAGGGGAAGAACCCTCCACTTT. It translates to CAWSARDRGRTLHF.

This chain uses TRBV5-4 with TRBJ2-2, with 7 bases that match TRBD2. J lost 5 bases, V lost 0 bases, and 10 bases had no gene match. The V gene's germline CDR1 is SGHNT and CDR2 YYREEE (reference sequence). This CDR3 is built from 17 residues. CDR3 nucleotide sequence: TGTGCCAGCAGCTTGGCCCCCGAGCGAGCGGGAACCGGGGAGCTGTTTTTT. Its protein is CASSLAPERAGTGELFF. The variable domain in full, with the rest retrieved from reference TRBV5-4 and TRBJ2-2, is ETGVTQSPTHLIKTRGQQVTLRCSSQSGHNTVSWYQQALGQGPQFIFQYYREEENGRGNFPPRFSGLQFPNYSSELNVNALELDDSALYLCASSLAPERAGTGELFFGEGSRLTVL.